This T cell receptor beta chain was captured in a study of cytomegalovirus exposure and HLA in healthy donors (dated by TCRdb to the late 2010s). Context from the whole study: An earlier analysis of approximately 640 of the donors reported about 290 Gb of sequence data and 100 million to 140 million unique TCR beta sequences from 150 million to 200 million T cells. Roughly 300 gigabases of sequencing data and around 85 million unique TCR sequences made up an early release that covered 500 to 650 HLA-typed donors. Of the roughly 400 genotyped donors, more than 75% were placed in the genetic ancestry cluster associated with self-reported Caucasian donors. The study aimed to test whether signatures of past pathogen exposure could be identified by cataloging public T cell receptors. The study profiled the T cell repertoires of around 700 subjects by immunosequencing and related them to cytomegalovirus serostatus. Along with the roughly 700-subject first cohort, a separate validation cohort of over a hundred different subjects was used. To predict cytomegalovirus infection status, the study combined high-throughput TCR immunosequencing, statistical association of individual TCRs with disease status, and machine learning. To study patterns of TCR occurrence, a later analysis re-analyzed previously published TCR beta repertoires from several hundred donors and added high-resolution HLA genotyping. Rather than using new phenotypic data, the later analysis identified candidate immune exposures from TCR beta sequences and from how often those sequences occurred across donors. To decide whether each TCR beta V gene segment behaved as functional or pseudogenic, an earlier analysis of some 600 of the donors relied on high-throughput TCR beta sequencing. Alongside the repertoire data, information on donor age, sex, ethnicity and CMV serostatus was compiled. A later genetic analysis used genome-wide SNP genotypes for about 60% of the roughly 670 donors, treating that subset as a discovery cohort. All discovery cohort repertoires had been generated on a single sequencing platform. Class I and class II HLA loci were covered by the typing at four-digit resolution. The number of typed donors differed by locus: roughly 620-630 for A, B, C, DRB1 and DQB1; some 500 for DQA1; 600 to 610 for DPA1; and about 470 for DPB1. Because of strong linkage in the cohort, 5 or 6 DR-DQ haplotypes were treated as single units for association and clustering. On average, roughly 250,000 unique TCR beta nucleotide sequences were sequenced per donor among roughly 430 genotyped donors of the cohort, with approximately 18% of those sequences being non-productive. The study at large found these results: The cohort was sequenced for TCR beta chains only, and without alpha or paired-chain data the features that could be detected were limited. When HLA alleles, especially DR and DQ, strongly co-occurred, TCR associations were difficult to assign to individual alleles. In vitro tests confirmed that a few of the cytomegalovirus-associated TCR beta chains recognize cytomegalovirus antigens. Compared with the roughly 700-donor mean, donors in an Asian-associated ancestry cluster had fewer N-insertions in productive TCRs, according to a later genetic analysis. Most CMV-associated TCR beta chains appeared to be HLA-restricted in a later analysis, and the HLA associations seemed to be driven largely by CMV exposure. A further reported finding was that TCR beta sequences accurately predicted the HLA-A and HLA-B alleles for most subjects in the first cohort. The authors suggested that the approach could potentially be generalized to other disease states and immunological phenotypes. In a later analysis, the rate of TCR association differed among HLA loci, with DRB1 alleles having the most associated TCRs and HLA-C alleles having the fewest. CMV serostatus was the only immune exposure information available for the cohort. The classifier was reported to diagnose cytomegalovirus status with high specificity and sensitivity in both the original cohort and the validation cohort. In a later analysis, HLA-associated TCR beta chains showed more clonal expansion and lower generation probabilities than non-associated chains that were equally common. Several of the top co-occurrence clusters appeared to be linked to parvovirus B19, influenza, CMV and Epstein-Barr virus, according to a later analysis. Presence/absence analyses assumed roughly uniform sequencing depth across donors, an assumption that may not hold. At a false discovery rate of 0.05, a later analysis linked about 17,000 TCR beta sequences to specific HLA alleles. Because counts were too low, under 20 rarely observed V segments, including chromosome 9 orphons, were left out of the earlier analysis of 587 of the donors. An association between a missense DCLRE1C variant and V-gene and J-gene trimming of TCR beta chains was found in a later genetic analysis and replicated in an independent cohort. A cluster of highly shared sequence variants was judged likely to be a technical artifact of the sequencing pipeline. Linkage disequilibrium might explain the correlated functional status among segregating V segments, but an unknown experimental factor could not be ruled out. While some public TCRs were present in many individuals, most TCR sequences turned up only very rarely across donors. An earlier analysis of roughly 570 of the donors showed that most TCR beta V segments appeared in productive rearrangements either about 87% or about 30% of the time, which broadly matched IMGT annotations. HLA typing was unavailable for some donors at each locus, so association tests used only the typed subset. The study gave a list of 150 to 200 TCR beta chains associated with cytomegalovirus.

The cohort was made up of hundreds of healthy bone marrow donors. At the time of sampling, all cohort members were nominally healthy, though unrecorded immune exposures were likely present. The donor tested CMV seropositive and was one of the 289 seropositive cohort members. Every donor gave a peripheral blood sample, and the peripheral blood mononuclear cells from that sample were used for TCR beta sequencing. The Qiagen DNeasy Blood Extraction Kit was used to extract genomic DNA from the blood cell samples. Libraries came from the immunoSEQ multiplex PCR assay. A mixture of 60 forward primers for TCR Vbeta segments and 13 reverse primers for TCR Jbeta segments was used in the multiplex PCR. Amplification of the CDR3 region of rearranged TCR beta genes was performed with a multiplex PCR assay on genomic DNA. The Illumina HiSeq System was used to sequence the amplified TCR beta libraries as 87-base-pair reads. As for how the authors treated the data: Across the 670 or so repertoires, a later analysis counted roughly 77 million unique TCR beta chains, 9.5 million to 12 million of which were shared by at least two donors. A nearest-neighbor algorithm error-corrected the raw reads and collapsed the reads into unique sequences, merging closely related sequences to remove PCR and sequencing errors. To assign V, D and J gene segments, CDR3 sequences were aligned to IMGT reference sequences. For a sequence to be retained, a match of at least six nucleotides was required to both a V gene segment and a J gene segment. A rearrangement was called productive if the CDR3 had no stop codons and remained in frame with V and J, and every other rearrangement was called non-productive. Following IMGT convention, CDR3 was defined as the stretch from the second conserved V-encoded cysteine to the conserved J-encoded phenylalanine. The earlier analysis of roughly 590 of the donors excluded sequences that lacked an unambiguous match to a single V gene segment. In an earlier analysis of around 590 of the donors, a V segment was called functional when productive rearrangements were above 56.7%, and segregating when the standard deviation between donors exceeded 5%. A statistical classification framework was built to diagnose cytomegalovirus status from the catalog of TCR beta chain sequences. A later analysis assigned V and J genes by comparing TCR nucleotide sequences with IMGT/GENE-DB human TR gene sequences. A later analysis assigned CDR3 sequences and most-parsimonious VDJ recombination scenarios with the TCRdist pipeline. In a later analysis, each TCR beta chain was defined by its CDR3 amino acid sequence together with its V-gene family, and reads lacking a unique V-gene family were excluded. A later analysis removed 500 to 600 highly shared, low-generation-probability nucleotide sequences to deal with suspected cross-contamination and a sequencing artifact. For each public chain, a later analysis derived a clonal expansion index from normalized ranks of inferred template counts within each repertoire. In a later analysis, generation probabilities were computed with a VDJ recombination model fitted to out-of-frame rearrangements, and the resulting probabilities were checked against IGoR. In a later analysis, hypergeometric tests were used to score TCR-TCR, TCR-HLA and TCR-CMV co-occurrence, with a repertoire-size bias correction applied to TCR pairs. To estimate false discovery rates, a later analysis permuted the HLA or CMV assignments 20 times. In a later analysis, co-occurring TCRs were grouped using DBSCAN, with TCRdist sequence similarity added in when clustering inside HLA-allele-positive subsets. Co-occurrence clustering excluded repertoires with fewer than 30,000 or more than 120,000 public chains, plus five with anomalous nucleotide sharing. Here the immuneACCESS table is served through TCRdb, limited to in-frame sequences with V and J called. Missing clones are a known gap in these copies; in checked studies unresolved V genes cover under half, and the rest lacks a known reason. V, J and clone size reflect that table, while D and trimming were determined from the DNA. The sample table contains roughly 150,000 clones; only one count was recorded for 70% of them. Clones ranked in the top ten supply about 4.7% of the sample.

Notes on this clone: Its recognized antigen is unknown. There are no base qualities to consult, and no much larger clone falls within one base.

The clonotype was recovered from a man aged 18 to 29 in good health and CMV-seropositive. Sequencing was done on a sample of PBMCs.

The CDR3 region has the sequence CASSSRSSYNEQFF. The nucleotides read TGTGCCAGCAGCTCTCGGAGCTCCTACAATGAGCAGTTCTTC. The rearranged chain carries TRBV9 and TRBJ2-1, with no confident D gene call. Trimming removed 4 bases from V and 0 bases from J, leaving 8 bases between the germline ends. Including the terminal cysteine and phenylalanine, the CDR3 comprises 14 residues. Only CDR3 DNA is held: 42 bases, read in frame from base 1. Sequences SGDLS (CDR1) and YYNGEE (CDR2) are obtained from the germline V gene.